This T cell receptor beta chain originates from a study of prognosis after radiotherapy for stage I lung cancer. Genomic DNA yielded TCR beta CDR3, amplified by two-round multiplex PCR. Each TRBV and TRBJ gene had its own primer in the first PCR round. TCRdb recomputed calls from the multiplex PCR reads with MiXCR, one row per CDR3 protein. The sample shows approximately 20,000 distinct CDR3 sequences, roughly 26% of them seen only once. The CDR3 length is 15 residues. Per the germline V gene, CDR1 is LNHDA and CDR2 is SQIVND (reference sequence). To note about this clonotype: The junction differs from germline at one of its ends, possibly a read error.

The sequences come from PBMCs, collected before or after stereotactic body radiation therapy (not recorded which). This TCR derives from a donor aged 50 or older with non-small cell lung cancer. This sequence joins TRBV19 and TRBJ2-2, with a weak D call TRBD2 (5 bases). The CDR3 region has the DNA TGTGCCAGTAGGACGAGACTCCCTCTCACCGGGGAGCTGTCTTTT. Its protein product is CASRTRLPLTGELSF. Drawing the rest from reference TRBV19 and TRBJ2-2, the complete variable domain is DGGITQSPKYLFRKEGQNVTLSCEQNLNHDAMYWYRQDPGQGLRLIYYSQIVNDFQKGDIAEGYSVSREKKESFPLTVTSAQKNPTAFYLCASRTRLPLTGELSFGEGSRLTVL.